Detailed here is one TCR beta chain. The antigen is undetermined. The data stem from a study of T cells after yellow fever vaccination. Study observations and caveats: Repertoires obtained by FACS sorting could include abundant clonotypes that entered as contaminants from the bulk population. The booster saw the reappearance of most primary-vaccination clones (around 96% CD4, 70% to 90% CD8). The secondary response was weaker, and its peak arrived faster, on day 5 versus 15.

The CDR3 totals 12 residues. Trimming took off 1 base at V and 3 bases at J, with 4 bases between the two ends. The germline V gene encodes CDR1 SGHKS and CDR2 YYEKEE (reference sequence). 5'RACE template switching generated TCR cDNA, adding a universal primer site and UMIs. TCRdb recomputed calls from the 5' RACE reads with MiXCR, one row per CDR3 protein. The table shows a few hundred thousand distinct CDR3 sequences, with 6.8% occurring only once. This clonotype originated in a man younger than 35 who received the YFV17D yellow fever vaccine. The specimen comprised PBMCs, sampled roughly seven weeks after the first yellow fever vaccination. V gene TRBV5-5 combines with J gene TRBJ2-5, with no clear D. The CDR3 here is CASSLWEETQYF. CDR3 DNA sequence: TGTGCCAGCAGCTTGTGGGAAGAGACCCAGTACTTC.